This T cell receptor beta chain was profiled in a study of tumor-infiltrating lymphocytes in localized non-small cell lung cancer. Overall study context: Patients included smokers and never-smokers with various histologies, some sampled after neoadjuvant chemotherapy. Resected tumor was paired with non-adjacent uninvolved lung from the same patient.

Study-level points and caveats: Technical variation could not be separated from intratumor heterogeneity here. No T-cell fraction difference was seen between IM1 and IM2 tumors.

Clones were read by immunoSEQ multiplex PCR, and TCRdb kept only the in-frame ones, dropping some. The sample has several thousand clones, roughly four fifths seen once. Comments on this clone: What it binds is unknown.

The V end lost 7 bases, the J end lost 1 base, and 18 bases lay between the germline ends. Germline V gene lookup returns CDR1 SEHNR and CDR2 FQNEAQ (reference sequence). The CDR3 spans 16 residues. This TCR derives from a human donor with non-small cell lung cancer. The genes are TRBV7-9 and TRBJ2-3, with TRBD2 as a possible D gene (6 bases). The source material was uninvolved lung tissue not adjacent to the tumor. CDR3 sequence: CASIQRESGRTDTQYF. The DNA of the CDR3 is TGTGCCAGCATCCAACGAGAGAGCGGGCGCACAGATACGCAGTATTTT.